These 21 T cell receptor beta chains came from one sample sequenced in a study of blood T cell repertoires in COVID-19. The repertoire was sequenced with immunoSEQ multiplex PCR; TCRdb's copy has only in-frame clones and lacks some. The sample shows 80,000 to 100,000 clones, less than 85% of them seen only once. The specimen sequenced was peripheral blood. Every receptor here comes from a woman in her 70s with acute or convalescent COVID-19.

The chain employs TRBV27 and TRBJ1-6; the match to TRBD1 covers 10 bases. The trim removed 4 bases at V and 6 bases at J, leaving 0 bases unmatched. The CDR3 contains 14 residues. The V gene's germline CDR1 is MNHEY and CDR2 SMNVEV (reference sequence). The CDR3 is CASSWTGGNSPLHF. The CDR3 nucleotides read TGTGCCAGCAGTTGGACAGGGGGTAATTCACCCCTCCACTTT.

The V and J genes are TRBV28 and TRBJ1-5; 10 bases align to TRBD1. This CDR3 region has 14 residues. After removal of 4 bases from V and 7 bases from J, the junction contained 4 bases not matched to a gene. Germline-derived CDR1 and CDR2 are MDHEN and SYDVKM. CDR3 in DNA: TGTGCCAGCAGTTCGGGACAGGGGAGACAGCCCCAGCATTTT. It is translated as CASSSGQGRQPQHF.

The V gene is TRBV7-3, the J gene TRBJ1-5; D is perhaps TRBD1 (5 bases). V lost 2 bases, J lost 2 bases, and 10 bases lay in between. From germline, CDR1 is SGHTA and CDR2 FQGTGA. The CDR3 runs to 15 residues. The CDR3 region has the DNA TGTGCCAGCAGCTTAGGGGGGAGTGGCAATCAGCCCCAGCATTTT. Its translation: CASSLGGSGNQPQHF.

The chain joins TRBV7-8 to TRBJ1-4, with TRBD1 identical over 8 bases. V was clipped by 6 bases and J by 3 bases; unmatched bases: 6. The CDR3 runs to 15 residues. Germline V gene data show CDR1 as SGHVS and CDR2 as FQNEAQ. The CDR3 loop is CASSFYRGANEKLFF. CDR3 in DNA: TGTGCCAGCAGTTTTTACAGGGGGGCTAATGAAAAACTGTTTTTT.

This chain uses TRBV5-1 with TRBJ1-4; 11 nucleotides agree with TRBD1. This CDR3 comprises 15 residues. V shed 5 bases, J shed 7 bases, and the junction held 7 bases outside the gene matches. Per the germline V gene, CDR1 is SGHRS and CDR2 is YFSETQ. The CDR3 nucleotides read TGCGCCAGCAGTTGGACAGGGGGCGAGGGTGAAAAACTGTTTTTT. Protein sequence: CASSWTGGEGEKLFF.

This chain joins TRBV7-9 and TRBJ1-2; D is uncertain. The CDR3 length is 14 residues. The V gene's germline CDR1 is SEHNR and CDR2 FQNEAQ (reference sequence). V was trimmed by 1 base and J by 8 bases, leaving 14 bases between them. CDR3 loop: CASSLESQELGYTF. As DNA, the CDR3 is TGTGCCAGCAGCTTAGAATCGCAGGAATTAGGCTACACCTTC. The variable domain in full, completed from reference TRBV7-9 and TRBJ1-2, reads DTGVSQNPRHKITKRGQNVTFRCDPISEHNRLYWYRQTLGQGPEFLTYFQNEAQLEKSRLLSDRFSAERPKGSFSTLEIQRTEQGDSAMYLCASSLESQELGYTFGSGTRLTVV.

There are a few counts of this clone. The chain joins TRBV9 to TRBJ2-2; the D gene is possibly TRBD2 (6 bases). The V end lost 3 bases, the J end lost 4 bases, and 10 bases lay between the germline ends. The germline V gene has CDR1 SGDLS and CDR2 YYNGEE. This CDR3 has 14 amino acids. The CDR3 DNA follows: TGTGCCAGCAGCGGGACTACGGCCACCGGGGAGCTGTTTTTT. Translation: CASSGTTATGELFF.

This clone has a single count. This chain joins TRBV9 and TRBJ2-3; TRBD2 aligns across 9 bases. This CDR3 contains 15 residues. The ends lost 4 bases at V and 0 bases at J; junction bases unmatched: 3. Germline CDR1 SGDLS, CDR2 YYNGEE. In DNA form, the CDR3 reads TGTGCCAGCAGCCCTAGCGGGACTAGCACAGATACGCAGTATTTT. Protein sequence: CASSPSGTSTDTQYF.

The rearrangement uses TRBV5-1 and TRBJ1-4; D is uncertain. The germline V and J ends were trimmed by 0 bases and 6 bases, with 9 bases remaining between them. CDR3 length: 14 residues. The germline V gene has CDR1 SGHRS and CDR2 YFSETQ. Here the CDR3 reads CASSLGRSDEKLFF. CDR3 nucleotide sequence: TGCGCCAGCAGCTTGGGCCGCTCGGATGAAAAACTGTTTTTT.

The chain combines TRBV30 with TRBJ2-3; D is unclear. Trimming left V 2 bases short and J 2 bases short, with 8 bases between. This CDR3 has 13 amino acids. The germline V gene encodes CDR1 GTSNPN and CDR2 SVGIG (reference sequence). This CDR3 reads CAWSFRFTDTQYF. CDR3 coding DNA: TGTGCCTGGAGTTTCCGGTTCACAGATACGCAGTATTTT.

The V call is TRBV6-5, the J call TRBJ1-1, with 10 nucleotides matching TRBD1. The junction had 4 bases not matched to a gene; V was cut back by 3 bases and J by 6 bases. Germline V lookup: CDR1 MNHEY, CDR2 SVGAGI. The CDR3 spans 14 residues. The CDR3 loop reads CASSYGDRGAEAFF. CDR3 in DNA: TGTGCCAGCAGTTATGGGGACAGGGGCGCTGAAGCTTTCTTT.

The J gene is TRBJ2-1, the V gene TRBV6-1, with 10 bases fitting TRBD2. CDR3 length: 16 amino acids. Germline-derived CDR1 and CDR2 are MNHNS and SASEGT. Trimming took 1 base from V and 4 from J; bases not matched to a gene: 4. The CDR3 DNA follows: TGTGCCAGCAGTGAAGTCGTAGCGGGGGGTTACAATGAGCAGTTCTTC. Translation gives CASSEVVAGGYNEQFF.

The rearrangement links TRBV6-5 to TRBJ2-1, with 9 bases matching TRBD1. This CDR3 has 15 amino acids. The germline CDR1 and CDR2 sequences are MNHEY and SVGAGI. The J segment lost 6 bases and the V segment lost 5 bases, leaving 8 bases of the junction unmatched. The CDR3 spells CASSIAGTGSNEQFF. CDR3 DNA: TGTGCCAGCAGTATTGCCGGGACAGGGTCCAATGAGCAGTTCTTC.

The rearrangement uses TRBV11-3 and TRBJ2-7; TRBD2 agrees at 12 bases. The length of the CDR3 is 18 residues. V dropped 5 bases and J dropped 1; count of bases not matched to a gene: 12. The germline gives CDR1 SGHNT, CDR2 YENEEA. CDR3 residues: CASSLPPTSGRSSYEQYF. In nucleotides, the CDR3 is TGTGCCAGCAGCCTACCACCAACTAGCGGGAGGTCTTCCTACGAGCAGTACTTC.

The gene calls are TRBV11-2 and TRBJ1-1; a possible D gene is TRBD1 (5 bases). V was trimmed by 2 bases and J by 4 bases, leaving 14 bases between them. Germline lookup yields CDR1 SGHAT and CDR2 FQNNGV. CDR3 length equals 15 residues. CDR3 DNA: TGTGCCAGCAGCTTACTGGTTCGGGGGGTCACTGAAGCTTTCTTT. Its translation: CASSLLVRGVTEAFF.

This chain joins TRBV30 and TRBJ2-1; TRBD2 aligns across 13 bases. CDR3 length: 17 residues. Germline V gene lookup returns CDR1 GTSNPN and CDR2 SVGIG (reference sequence). The V segment lost 1 base and the J segment 6 bases; nucleotides outside the gene matches: 9. The DNA for the CDR3 is TGTGCCTGGAGTGACCCCCGGACTAGCGGGGGTCGCAATGAGCAGTTCTTC. Its translation is CAWSDPRTSGGRNEQFF.

The rearrangement joins TRBV5-4 to TRBJ2-2; no definite D call. This CDR3 has 14 amino acids. With 0 bases removed from V and 5 bases from J, the gap between germline ends came to 8 bases. The germline V gene has CDR1 SGHNT and CDR2 YYREEE (reference sequence). In DNA form, the CDR3 reads TGTGCCAGCAGCTTGGGCGGAAGAACCGGGGAGCTGTTTTTT. Protein product: CASSLGGRTGELFF.

The chain has TRBV19 and TRBJ1-1, with 11 nucleotides matching TRBD1. In germline, CDR1 is LNHDA, CDR2 SQIVND (reference sequence). The CDR3 contains 12 residues. V shed 3 bases, J shed 9 bases, and the junction held 0 bases outside the gene matches. CDR3 coding DNA: TGTGCCAGTAGTATGGACAGGGGGCAAGCTTTCTTT. The encoded protein is CASSMDRGQAFF.

This clone was seen a few times. The chain recombines TRBV19 with TRBJ1-1; TRBD1 matches at 7 bases. Trimming removed 8 bases from V and 0 bases from J; junction bases left unmatched: 6. The CDR3 is 14 amino acids. Germline V gene data show CDR1 as LNHDA and CDR2 as SQIVND (reference sequence). This CDR3 is CASRDSAMNTEAFF. CDR3 DNA sequence: TGTGCCAGTCGGGACAGCGCGATGAACACTGAAGCTTTCTTT.

The chain uses TRBV7-8 and TRBJ2-1; 7 bases match TRBD2. CDR3 length equals 16 residues. Germline V gene data show CDR1 as SGHVS and CDR2 as FQNEAQ. V lost 5 bases, J lost 3 bases, and 10 bases stayed unmatched. CDR3 amino acids: CASSPRLALSYNEQFF. DNA for the CDR3: TGTGCCAGCAGCCCAAGACTAGCCCTGAGCTACAATGAGCAGTTCTTC.

This clone was seen more than once but under ten times. The V gene is TRBV5-6, the J gene TRBJ1-2; 8 positions match TRBD1. The V segment lost 0 bases and the J segment 8 bases; nucleotides outside the gene matches: 9. Germline CDR1 SGHDT, CDR2 YYEEEE. The CDR3 extends over 15 amino acids. CDR3 residues: CASSLVDRVRGGYTF. The CDR3 DNA reads as TGTGCCAGCAGCTTGGTGGACAGGGTGAGGGGCGGCTACACCTTC.